This entry lists 15 T cell receptor beta chains sequenced from one sample in a study of shared clonotypes between healthy human individuals. Data came from immunoSEQ multiplex PCR; TCRdb stores just in-frame clones and leaves some out. The sample records around 690,000 clones, about 92% being singletons. The sequenced sample was memory CD8+ T cells from PBMCs. Subset noted: CD45RO+ cells pooled with CCR7-negative TemRA cells. The source of these receptors is a man between 18 and 35 years old in good health. Some clones in this sample may be carry-over from other donors' samples.

This chain joins TRBV7-8 and TRBJ2-7; D might be TRBD2 (6 bases). The CDR3 totals 15 residues. Germline loops: CDR1 SGHVS, CDR2 FQNEAQ. The ends were cut back, 0 bases at V and 1 base at J, with 10 bases in the middle. The CDR3 sequence: CASSLALGLSYEQYF. The CDR3 DNA follows: TGTGCCAGCAGCTTAGCGTTGGGACTTTCCTACGAGCAGTACTTC.

The rearrangement links TRBV5-1 to TRBJ1-1, with 12 bases aligning to TRBD1. The V gene's germline CDR1 is SGHRS and CDR2 YFSETQ. V lost 4 bases and J lost 1; bases outside the gene matches: 5. This CDR3 contains 16 residues. The CDR3 DNA sequence: TGCGCCAGCAGCCCCCGGGACAGGGGGCCGAACACTGAAGCTTTCTTT. This codes for CASSPRDRGPNTEAFF.

The chain uses TRBV4-2 and TRBJ2-7; D is unresolved. The CDR3 has 15 amino acids. CDR1 is LGHNA and CDR2 is YNFKEQ in the germline V gene. V gave up 1 base and J gave up 4 bases, with 14 bases separating them. The DNA for the CDR3 is TGTGCCAGCAGCCAAGGGGTCCAGGTCGGGTACGAGCAGTACTTC. Protein sequence: CASSQGVQVGYEQYF.

V is TRBV28 and J is TRBJ2-7; 11 bases fit TRBD2. The CDR3 consists of 15 residues. After removal of 6 bases from V and 0 bases from J, the junction contained 4 bases not matched to a gene. Germline V CDR1 and CDR2: MDHEN, SYDVKM. CDR3 nucleotide sequence: TGTGCCAGCAGGCGACTAGCGGGAAGCTCCTACGAGCAGTACTTC. This gives the protein CASRRLAGSSYEQYF.

The chain carries TRBV7-7 and TRBJ1-1, with D tentatively TRBD1 (5 bases). This CDR3 has 15 amino acids. Deletions cut 5 bases from V and 0 bases from J, with 13 bases between. Germline-derived CDR1 and CDR2 are SSHAT and FNYEAQ (reference sequence). CDR3 sequence: CASSPSLDMNTEAFF. The CDR3 DNA follows: TGTGCCAGCAGCCCCTCCCTGGACATGAACACTGAAGCTTTCTTT. The full variable domain, completed using reference TRBV7-7 and TRBJ1-1, is GAGVSQSPRYKVTKRGQDVTLRCDPISSHATLYWYQQALGQGPEFLTYFNYEAQPDKSGLPSDRFSAERPEGSISTLTIQRTEQRDSAMYRCASSPSLDMNTEAFFGQGTRLTVV.

This clone turned up a few times. The chain joins TRBV28 to TRBJ1-5; 8 bases fit TRBD1. The CDR3 covers 13 residues. The germline gives CDR1 MDHEN, CDR2 SYDVKM. V lost 7 bases, J lost 4 bases, and 3 bases stayed unmatched. The CDR3 sequence is CASIGQGNQPQHF. The DNA for the CDR3 is TGTGCCAGCATTGGACAGGGTAATCAGCCCCAGCATTTT.

V and J are TRBV28 and TRBJ2-1; D unclear. V lost 3 bases and J 6 bases, leaving 12 bases between the germline ends. Germline CDR1 MDHEN, CDR2 SYDVKM. This CDR3 contains 14 residues. CDR3 in amino acids: CASSFGLGGNEQFF. As DNA, the CDR3 is TGTGCCAGCAGTTTCGGGCTAGGTGGCAATGAGCAGTTCTTC.

The chain carries TRBV6-5 and TRBJ2-7; no clear D. The CDR3 is made up of 15 amino acids. The V gene's germline CDR1 is MNHEY and CDR2 SVGAGI. The ends were cut back, 5 bases at V and 0 bases at J, with 14 bases in the middle. The CDR3 sequence is CASSRTLQTSYEQYF. CDR3 DNA: TGTGCCAGCAGTCGGACCCTTCAGACCTCCTACGAGCAGTACTTC.

This clone appeared once. The J gene is TRBJ2-1, the V gene TRBV7-9; 9 bases are a match to TRBD2. V gave up 5 bases and J gave up 5 bases; unmatched junction bases: 10. The CDR3 sequence is 16 residues long. Germline V gives CDR1 SEHNR, CDR2 FQNEAQ (reference sequence). CDR3 in amino acids: CASSVGLAGFDNEQFF. In DNA, the CDR3 is TGTGCCAGCAGCGTAGGGCTAGCGGGGTTTGACAATGAGCAGTTCTTC.

The V and J genes are TRBV27 and TRBJ2-7; 9 bases are shared with TRBD1. This CDR3 has 16 residues. The germline V gene encodes CDR1 MNHEY and CDR2 SMNVEV (reference sequence). The trim removed 2 bases at V and 7 bases at J, leaving 12 bases unmatched. The CDR3 DNA sequence: TGTGCCAGCAGTTTACGAGGACAGGGGACCCTCTGGGAGCAGTACTTC. Its translation is CASSLRGQGTLWEQYF.

This chain links TRBV10-3 with TRBJ2-7; TRBD2 matches 10 bases. Trimming at V came to 6 bases and at J to 6 bases, leaving 8 bases not matched to a gene. There are 14 residues in the CDR3. Per germline, CDR1 ENHRY and CDR2 SYGVKD. CDR3 protein: CAIRASGRSVEQYF. The CDR3 nucleotides read TGTGCCATCAGGGCTAGCGGGAGATCTGTCGAGCAGTACTTC.

The genes are TRBV28 and TRBJ2-5; D assignment may be TRBD1 or TRBD2 (6 bases each). Germline-derived CDR1 and CDR2 are MDHEN and SYDVKM. The CDR3 covers 16 residues. Trimming removed 3 bases from V and 0 bases from J, with 14 bases in between. The CDR3 reads CASSLGGEGDQETQYF. As DNA, the CDR3 is TGTGCCAGCAGTTTGGGAGGTGAGGGGGACCAAGAGACCCAGTACTTC.

V and J are TRBV9 and TRBJ2-1, with no clear D. The V end was cut by 2 bases, the J end by 7 bases, with 7 bases between. The CDR3 spans 12 residues. CDR1 and CDR2 (germline): SGDLS, YYNGEE. DNA for the CDR3: TGTGCCAGCAGCGTGGTGGTGAATGAGCAGTTCTTC. This codes for CASSVVVNEQFF.

This chain uses TRBV28 with TRBJ2-5, with TRBD1 matching over 10 bases. V lost 3 bases, J lost 5 bases, and 18 bases stayed unmatched. This CDR3 is built from 19 residues. Germline V gives CDR1 MDHEN, CDR2 SYDVKM. This CDR3 is CASSFPTNGLWDRGETQYF. For the CDR3, the DNA is TGTGCCAGCAGTTTTCCCACGAACGGACTATGGGACAGGGGTGAGACCCAGTACTTC.

This chain joins TRBV4-1 and TRBJ1-6, with 9 bases matching TRBD1. After removal of 2 bases from V and 10 bases from J, the junction contained 9 bases not matched to a gene. There are 16 residues in the CDR3. In germline, CDR1 is MGHRA, CDR2 YSYEKL. The CDR3 DNA reads as TGCGCCAGCAGCCAAAGCCGGGACAGGGCTGGGTCACCCCTCCACTTT. Protein: CASSQSRDRAGSPLHF.